The 30 T cell receptor beta chains listed next were all sequenced from one sample in a study of human T cells and chemical hapten exposure. The time point denotes: patch test 2, 6 weeks after DPC sensitization. Treatment denoted: therapeutic diphenylcyclopropenone sensitization with weekly scalp DPC. TCRdb ran MiXCR on the RACE reads and lists one entry per CDR3 protein. This table has about 80,000 distinct CDR3 sequences, roughly 10% appearing once. Sequences were derived from whole blood, sampled in connection with sensitization to the hapten diphenylcyclopropenone (DPC). The receptors derive from a woman between 25 and 40 years old with alopecia areata. Some clones in this sample may be carry-over from other donors' samples.

This clonotype was observed a few times. The gene calls are TRBV7-6 and TRBJ2-2, with D tentatively TRBD2 (6 bases). Trimming left V 8 bases short and J 0 bases short, with 13 bases between. Germline CDR1 and CDR2: SGHVS and FNYEAQ. There are 15 residues in the CDR3. DNA for the CDR3: TGTGCCAGCTTAGCGGAGCGATCGAACACCGGGGAGCTGTTTTTT. This translates into CASLAERSNTGELFF.

This clonotype appeared a few times. The chain recombines TRBV24-1 with TRBJ2-2, with 7 bases fitting TRBD1. The germline gives CDR1 KGHDR, CDR2 SFDVKD. CDR3 length: 15 amino acids. The J segment lost 0 bases and the V segment lost 6 bases, leaving 3 bases of the junction unmatched. The CDR3 coding sequence is TGTGCCACCAGTCCAGGACAGGCGAACACCGGGGAGCTGTTTTTT. Its translation: CATSPGQANTGELFF.

Notes on this clonotype: A single base separates this from a much larger clone, so it may be a read error. This chain uses TRBV6-2 or TRBV6-3 with TRBJ1-5; 7 nucleotides agree with TRBD2. The end of the DNA fits TRBJ2-3 better, so the J call may be wrong. Germline assignment: CDR1 MNHEY and CDR2 SVGEGT. The CDR3 covers 17 residues. This chain's CDR3 is CASSYGRGRYSNQPQYF. DNA of the CDR3: TGTGCCAGCAGTTACGGGAGGGGCCGTTATAGCAATCAGCCCCAGTATTTT.

This clonotype was found many times. The chain employs TRBV6-2 or TRBV6-3 and TRBJ1-6, with D hard to call. Germline-derived CDR1 and CDR2 are MNHEY and SVGEGT. Trimming pared 3 bases from V and 9 bases from J, leaving 6 bases between. The CDR3 loop spans 12 amino acids. CDR3 amino acids: CASSYSISPLHF. The CDR3 coding sequence is TGTGCCAGCAGTTATTCAATTTCACCCCTCCACTTT.

This clonotype was detected a few times. The chain employs TRBV18 and TRBJ2-7, with 8 bases aligning to TRBD1. Looked up from germline, CDR1 is KGHSH and CDR2 is LQKENI. The CDR3 has 15 amino acids. J was trimmed by 4 bases and V by 0 bases; bases with no gene match: 5. CDR3 protein: CASSPPVRQGYEQYF. The CDR3 DNA reads as TGTGCCAGCTCACCACCAGTGAGACAGGGGTACGAGCAGTACTTC.

The rearrangement uses TRBV7-2 and TRBJ2-1, with TRBD1 identical over 7 bases. The CDR3 runs to 15 residues. From germline, CDR1 is SGHTA and CDR2 FQGNSA. Unmatched junction bases numbered 6, after V lost 5 bases and J lost 2 bases. This CDR3 reads CASSPGTVTYNEQFF. The CDR3 region has the DNA TGTGCCAGCAGCCCCGGGACAGTTACCTACAATGAGCAGTTCTTC.

In this sample, this clonotype turned up a few times. The chain has TRBV13 and TRBJ2-3, with D unresolved. Germline V gives CDR1 PRHDT, CDR2 FYEKMQ (reference sequence). This CDR3 contains 12 residues. The V gene lost 5 bases and the J gene lost 4 bases, with 7 bases spanning the gap. The chain's CDR3 is CASSQAPDTQYF. The CDR3, as DNA: TGTGCCAGCAGCCAGGCCCCAGATACGCAGTATTTT.

The sample holds many counts of this clonotype. This chain uses TRBV7-6 with TRBJ2-1, with a tentative D call TRBD2 (7 bases). V was trimmed by 8 bases and J by 5 bases, leaving 19 bases between them. Germline CDR1 and CDR2: SGHVS and FNYEAQ. There are 15 residues in the CDR3. The DNA of the CDR3 is TGTGCCAGCTCCGGTCTTGGGAGGGGGAACAATGAGCAGTTCTTC. This translates into CASSGLGRGNNEQFF. Complete variable domain (other parts from reference TRBV7-6 and TRBJ2-1): GAGVSQSPRYKVTKRGQDVALRCDPISGHVSLYWYRQALGQGPEFLTYFNYEAQQDKSGLPNDRFSAERPEGSISTLTIQRTEQRDSAMYRCASSGLGRGNNEQFFGPGTRLTVL.

The CDR3 coding sequence is TGTGCCAGCAGCCTATTCCGGGGGTCATACAATGAGCAGTTCTTC. As protein: CASSLFRGSYNEQFF. The chain combines TRBV11-1 with TRBJ2-1; D might be TRBD2 (6 bases). Germline V gene lookup returns CDR1 SGHAT and CDR2 FQDESV (reference sequence). The length of the CDR3 is 15 residues. Trimming removed 5 bases at V and 4 bases at J, with 15 bases between.

This clonotype was seen at least ten times. V and J are TRBV4-1 and TRBJ2-3; no reliable D call. The germline V and J ends were trimmed by 0 bases and 3 bases, with 7 bases remaining between them. Germline CDR1 and CDR2: MGHRA and YSYEKL. CDR3 size: 14 residues. The CDR3 nucleotides read TGCGCCAGCAGCCAAGATACGAGGACAGATACGCAGTATTTT. It is translated as CASSQDTRTDTQYF.

In this sample, this clonotype turned up many times. This rearrangement joins TRBV6-5 to TRBJ2-3, with D perhaps TRBD1 (6 bases). Trimming removed 6 bases from V and 8 bases from J, with 21 bases in between. CDR1 and CDR2 (germline): MNHEY, SVGAGI. This CDR3 comprises 15 residues. The CDR3 here is CASRADSSSWGTQYF. The CDR3 nucleotides are TGTGCCAGCAGGGCGGACAGCTCGTCTTGGGGTACGCAGTATTTT.

This clonotype was counted ten times or more. The chain carries TRBV3-1 and TRBJ1-5; D is ambiguous. The ends were cut back, 1 base at V and 6 bases at J, with 7 bases in the middle. CDR1 and CDR2 (germline): LGHDT, YNNKEL (reference sequence). This CDR3 is 13 amino acids long. Here the CDR3 reads CASSQGITQPQHF. CDR3 DNA sequence: TGTGCCAGCAGCCAAGGGATCACTCAGCCCCAGCATTTT.

This clonotype was observed at least ten times. This chain uses TRBV20-1 with TRBJ1-1; D is unresolved. V was clipped by 1 base and J by 1 base, with 10 bases between them. There are 14 residues in the CDR3. CDR1 is DFQATT, CDR2 SNEGSKA, per germline (reference sequence). The CDR3 sequence: CSARALTENTEAFF. The CDR3 coding sequence is TGCAGTGCTAGAGCCCTGACCGAGAACACTGAAGCTTTCTTT.

This clonotype was recorded a few times. This chain uses TRBV13 with TRBJ2-3; 8 bases line up with TRBD2. Germline loops: CDR1 PRHDT, CDR2 FYEKMQ (reference sequence). The ends lost 9 bases at V and 1 base at J; junction bases unmatched: 6. The CDR3 sequence is 14 residues long. The CDR3: CASSAGDGTDTQYF. In DNA, the CDR3 is TGTGCCAGTTCAGCGGGAGATGGCACAGATACGCAGTATTTT. Complete variable domain (other parts from reference TRBV13 and TRBJ2-3): AAGVIQSPRHLIKEKRETATLKCYPIPRHDTVYWYQQGPGQDPQFLISFYEKMQSDKGSIPDRFSAQQFSDYHSELNMSSLELGDSALYFCASSAGDGTDTQYFGPGTRLTVL.

Ten or more counts support this clonotype. J is TRBJ1-1 and V is TRBV29-1, with D maybe TRBD1 (6 bases). The CDR3 length is 12 residues. The germline V gene encodes CDR1 SQVTM and CDR2 ANQGSEA. V was clipped by 5 bases and J by 8 bases, with 15 bases between them. The CDR3 nucleotides are TGCAGCGTTTGGGGGGCCCCGACAGAAGCTTTCTTT. Translating it yields CSVWGAPTEAFF.

The chain has TRBV11-1 and TRBJ2-1, with D unresolved. Germline values: CDR1 SGHAT, CDR2 FQDESV (reference sequence). The CDR3 contains 12 residues. Trimming took off 1 base at V and 7 bases at J, with 5 bases between the two ends. The CDR3 DNA reads TGTGCCAGCAGCTTAGGCAGTAATGAGCAGTTCTTC. It translates to CASSLGSNEQFF. Based on the CDR3 plus reference TRBV11-1 and TRBJ2-1, the full variable domain is EAEVAQSPRYKITEKSQAVAFWCDPISGHATLYWYRQILGQGPELLVQFQDESVVDDSQLPKDRFSAERLKGVDSTLKIQPAELGDSAMYLCASSLGSNEQFFGPGTRLTVL.

V and J are TRBV6-2 or TRBV6-3 and TRBJ2-2; 7 bases are a match to TRBD1. V was clipped by 9 bases and J by 3 bases; unmatched bases: 10. Looked up from germline, CDR1 is MNHEY and CDR2 is SVGEGT. The CDR3 extends over 15 amino acids. The CDR3 DNA reads as TGTGCCAGTTGCAGGGGGAATTTCGACACCGGGGAGCTGTTTTTT. Its translation is CASCRGNFDTGELFF.

There are many counts of this clonotype. The chain links TRBV10-3 to TRBJ1-1; TRBD1 matches 10 bases. Per the germline V gene, CDR1 is ENHRY and CDR2 is SYGVKD. With V trimmed by 7 bases and J by 5 bases, 7 bases remained unmatched. This CDR3 spans 14 amino acids. DNA of the CDR3: TGTGCCATCACCGAGGGACAGGGGATGACTGAAGCTTTCTTT. It yields the protein CAITEGQGMTEAFF.

This clonotype was detected many times. The V and J genes are TRBV6-5 and TRBJ2-5; D is unclear. The CDR3 runs to 12 residues. Trimming stripped 4 bases from V and 7 bases from J, with 10 bases between. CDR1 and CDR2 (germline): MNHEY, SVGAGI. As DNA, the CDR3 is TGTGCCAGCAGTTGGGGTTCAGGGACCCAGTACTTC. It specifies CASSWGSGTQYF.

This rearrangement joins TRBV30 to TRBJ2-2, with D tentatively TRBD1 (7 bases). The CDR3 totals 14 residues. Looked up from germline, CDR1 is GTSNPN and CDR2 is SVGIG (reference sequence). Between the trimmed V and J ends, which lost 6 bases and 2 bases, there was a span of 13 bases. In DNA, the CDR3 is TGTGCCTGTATGACAGGGACTAACACCGGGGAGCTGTTTTTT. This gives the protein CACMTGTNTGELFF.

This clonotype was counted at least ten times. The rearrangement uses TRBV20-1 and TRBJ1-1; no clear D gene. Germline lookup yields CDR1 DFQATT and CDR2 SNEGSKA (reference sequence). The CDR3 is 12 amino acids. With 0 bases removed from V and 4 bases from J, the gap between germline ends came to 6 bases. The DNA of the CDR3 is TGCAGTGCTAGAGATTGGGCCACTGAAGCTTTCTTT. This encodes CSARDWATEAFF.

This clonotype was seen ten or more times. The chain has TRBV6-6 and TRBJ2-4, with 8 bases aligning to TRBD1. The CDR3 has 15 residues. CDR1 is MNHNY and CDR2 is SVGAGI in the germline V gene (reference sequence). The ends lost 4 bases at V and 0 bases at J; junction bases unmatched: 2. The CDR3 protein is CASSFDRGAKNIQYF. The CDR3 DNA is TGTGCCAGCAGTTTCGACAGGGGAGCCAAAAACATTCAGTACTTC.

This clonotype has a count of ten or more. This rearrangement joins TRBV20-1 to TRBJ1-5; D is perhaps TRBD1 (6 bases). CDR1 is DFQATT, CDR2 SNEGSKA, per germline (reference sequence). Trimming stripped 3 bases from V and 5 bases from J, with 17 bases between. The CDR3 totals 15 residues. The CDR3: CSARPSQGVDQPQHF. CDR3 nucleotides: TGCAGTGCTAGGCCATCACAGGGCGTGGATCAGCCCCAGCATTTT.

The chain uses TRBV5-6 and TRBJ2-7; 7 bases align to TRBD1. J gave up 1 base and V 1 base, and 11 bases lay outside the gene matches. The CDR3 has 17 amino acids. Germline V gene lookup returns CDR1 SGHDT and CDR2 YYEEEE. The CDR3 protein is CASSLYIVGTESYEQYF. The CDR3 coding sequence is TGTGCCAGCAGCTTGTATATAGTCGGGACAGAGTCCTACGAGCAGTACTTC.

In this sample, this clonotype turned up many times. V is TRBV28 and J is TRBJ2-3; 12 bases are a match to TRBD2. CDR1 MDHEN and CDR2 SYDVKM come from the germline V gene. Unmatched junction bases numbered 4, after V lost 6 bases and J lost 0 bases. This CDR3 comprises 16 residues. In DNA, the CDR3 is TGTGCCAGCAGCCCAGGGACTAGCGGGAGCACAGATACGCAGTATTTT. It codes for CASSPGTSGSTDTQYF. Full variable domain (outside the CDR3, taken from reference TRBV28 and TRBJ2-3): DVKVTQSSRYLVKRTGEKVFLECVQDMDHENMFWYRQDPGLGLRLIYFSYDVKMKEKGDIPEGYSVSREKKERFSLILESASTNQTSMYLCASSPGTSGSTDTQYFGPGTRLTVL.

This clonotype has more than one count but fewer than ten. The J gene is TRBJ1-1, the V gene TRBV6-6, with D maybe TRBD1 (6 bases). This CDR3 contains 11 residues. Germline V gene lookup returns CDR1 MNHNY and CDR2 SVGAGI (reference sequence). V was shortened by 6 bases and J by 5 bases, with 7 bases between the two germline ends. In nucleotides, the CDR3 is TGTGCCAGCAGGAGGGGGACTGAAGCTTTCTTT. Protein sequence: CASRRGTEAFF.

This chain uses TRBV14 with TRBJ2-5, with unresolved D. The CDR3 is made up of 14 amino acids. The V and J ends lost 1 base and 5 bases respectively, with 11 bases between them. Germline V CDR1 and CDR2: SGHDN, FVKESK. This CDR3 reads CASSQVRRVETQYF. The CDR3 DNA reads TGTGCCAGCAGCCAAGTTCGACGCGTGGAGACCCAGTACTTC.

This chain links TRBV28 with TRBJ1-5; D unresolved. V lost 5 bases, J lost 4 bases, and 0 bases lay in between. The CDR3 runs 10 residues. CDR1 and CDR2 (germline): MDHEN, SYDVKM. CDR3 nucleotides: TGTGCCAGCAGTAATCAGCCCCAGCATTTT. Protein sequence: CASSNQPQHF.

A few counts support this clonotype. J is TRBJ2-3 and V is TRBV12-3 or TRBV12-4; 10 bases are a match to TRBD2. This CDR3 has 18 amino acids. The V segment lost 2 bases and the J segment 2 bases; nucleotides outside the gene matches: 10. The CDR3 DNA sequence: TGTGCCAGCAGTTTAAGGCCCGGGGGGACTAGCGTCACAGATACGCAGTATTTT. This translates into CASSLRPGGTSVTDTQYF.

This clonotype was seen more than once but under ten times. J is TRBJ2-5 and V is TRBV2; D gene unclear. The CDR3 loop spans 13 amino acids. Germline V CDR1 and CDR2: SNHLY, FYNNEI. With 4 bases removed from V and 2 bases from J, the gap between germline ends came to 8 bases. This chain's CDR3 is CASSAPEQETQYF. The CDR3, as DNA: TGTGCCAGCAGTGCCCCGGAGCAAGAGACCCAGTACTTC.